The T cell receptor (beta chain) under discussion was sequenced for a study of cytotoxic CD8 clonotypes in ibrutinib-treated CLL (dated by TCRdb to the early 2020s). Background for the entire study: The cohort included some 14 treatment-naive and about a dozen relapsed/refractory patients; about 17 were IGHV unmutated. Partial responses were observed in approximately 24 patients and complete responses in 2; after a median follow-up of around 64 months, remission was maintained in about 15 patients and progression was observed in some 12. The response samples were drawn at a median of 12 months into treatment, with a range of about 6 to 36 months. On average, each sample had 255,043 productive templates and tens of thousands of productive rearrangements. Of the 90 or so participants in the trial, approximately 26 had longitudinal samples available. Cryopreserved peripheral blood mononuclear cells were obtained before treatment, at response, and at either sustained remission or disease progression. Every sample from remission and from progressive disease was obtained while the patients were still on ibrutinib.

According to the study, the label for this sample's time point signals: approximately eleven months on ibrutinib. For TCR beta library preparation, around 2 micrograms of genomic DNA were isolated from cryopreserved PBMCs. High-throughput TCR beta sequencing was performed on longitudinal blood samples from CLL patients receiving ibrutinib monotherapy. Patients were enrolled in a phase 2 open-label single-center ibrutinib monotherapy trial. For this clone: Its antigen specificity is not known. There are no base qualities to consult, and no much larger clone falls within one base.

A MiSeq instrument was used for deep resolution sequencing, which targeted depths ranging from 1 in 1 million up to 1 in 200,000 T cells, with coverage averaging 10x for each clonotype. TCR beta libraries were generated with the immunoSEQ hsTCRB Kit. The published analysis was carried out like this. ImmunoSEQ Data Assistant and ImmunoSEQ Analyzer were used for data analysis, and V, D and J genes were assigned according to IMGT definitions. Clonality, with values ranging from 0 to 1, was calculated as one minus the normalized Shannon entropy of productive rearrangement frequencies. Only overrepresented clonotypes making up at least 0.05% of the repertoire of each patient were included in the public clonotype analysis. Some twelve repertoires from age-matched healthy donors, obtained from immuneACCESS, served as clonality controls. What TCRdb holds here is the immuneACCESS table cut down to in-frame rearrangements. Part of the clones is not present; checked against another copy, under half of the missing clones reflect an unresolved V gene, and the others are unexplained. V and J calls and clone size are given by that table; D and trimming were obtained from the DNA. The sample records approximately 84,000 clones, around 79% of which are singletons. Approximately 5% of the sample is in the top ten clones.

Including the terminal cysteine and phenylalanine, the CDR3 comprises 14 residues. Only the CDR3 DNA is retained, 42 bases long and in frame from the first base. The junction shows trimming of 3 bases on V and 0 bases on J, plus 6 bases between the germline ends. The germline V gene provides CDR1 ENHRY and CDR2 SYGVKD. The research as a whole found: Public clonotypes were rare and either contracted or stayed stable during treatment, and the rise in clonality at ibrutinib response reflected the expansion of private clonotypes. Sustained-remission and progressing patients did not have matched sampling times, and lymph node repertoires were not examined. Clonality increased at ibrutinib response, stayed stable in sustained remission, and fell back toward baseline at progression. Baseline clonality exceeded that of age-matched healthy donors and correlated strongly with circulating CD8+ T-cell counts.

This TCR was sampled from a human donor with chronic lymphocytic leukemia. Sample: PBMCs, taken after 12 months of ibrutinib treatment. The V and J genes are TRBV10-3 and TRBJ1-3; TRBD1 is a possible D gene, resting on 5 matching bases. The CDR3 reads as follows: CAISEGVSGNTIYF. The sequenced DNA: TGTGCCATCAGTGAAGGGGTCTCTGGAAACACCATATATTTT.